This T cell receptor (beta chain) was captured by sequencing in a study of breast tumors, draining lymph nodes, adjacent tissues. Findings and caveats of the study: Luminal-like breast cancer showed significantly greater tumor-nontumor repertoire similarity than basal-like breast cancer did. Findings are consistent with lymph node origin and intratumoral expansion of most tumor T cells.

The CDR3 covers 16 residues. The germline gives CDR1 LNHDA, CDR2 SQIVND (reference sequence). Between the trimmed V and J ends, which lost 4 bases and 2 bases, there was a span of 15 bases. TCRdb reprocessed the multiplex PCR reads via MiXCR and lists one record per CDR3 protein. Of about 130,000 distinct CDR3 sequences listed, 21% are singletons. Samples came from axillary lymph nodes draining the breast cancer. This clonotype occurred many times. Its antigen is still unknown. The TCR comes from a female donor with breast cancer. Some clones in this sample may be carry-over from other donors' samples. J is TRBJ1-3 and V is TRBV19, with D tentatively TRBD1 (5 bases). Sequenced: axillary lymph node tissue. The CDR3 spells CASSSPRDAAGNTIYF. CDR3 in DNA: TGTGCCAGTAGTAGTCCCCGGGACGCCGCTGGAAACACCATATATTTT.